Shown below are 17 T cell receptor beta chains from a single sample sequenced in a study of TIL therapy for anti-PD-1-resistant metastatic lung cancer. Indicated time point: pre-treatment sample, taken before nivolumab and TIL therapy. Tumor tissue came from excised metastases, mostly pleural nodules or supraclavicular lymph nodes. The immunoSEQ assay was v3. The table came from immunoSEQ multiplex PCR; TCRdb's copy has only in-frame clones and leaves some out. Counted here are around 9,000 clones, approximately 83% occurring once; the ten biggest clones make up about an eighth. Sequenced material: tumor tissue, taken at baseline. These receptors all come from a person aged 30 to 80 with non-small cell lung cancer.

The rearrangement links TRBV2 to TRBJ1-5; D might be TRBD1 (5 bases). The V end lost 7 bases, the J end lost 0 bases, and 13 bases lay between the germline ends. CDR1 SNHLY and CDR2 FYNNEI come from the germline V gene. The length of the CDR3 is 15 residues. The CDR3 is CASKGRLNSNQPQHF. The CDR3 DNA reads TGTGCCAGCAAGGGGAGGCTAAATAGCAATCAGCCCCAGCATTTT. The full variable domain, with the rest looked up from reference TRBV2 and TRBJ1-5, is EPEVTQTPSHQVTQMGQEVILRCVPISNHLYFYWYRQILGQKVEFLVSFYNNEISEKSEIFDDQFSVERPDGSNFTLKIRSTKLEDSAMYFCASKGRLNSNQPQHFGDGTRLSIL.

This clone is classed as medium-sized. V usage is TRBV28 and J usage is TRBJ1-5; a weak D match, TRBD1 (6 bases). Trimming pared 5 bases from V and 8 bases from J, leaving 19 bases between. CDR1 and CDR2 from the germline V gene are MDHEN and SYDVKM. The CDR3 is 15 amino acids. CDR3 sequence: CASSRAQQGFKPQHF. The CDR3 DNA follows: TGTGCCAGCAGTCGCGCGCAACAGGGATTTAAGCCCCAGCATTTT. The whole variable domain, filled in from reference TRBV28 and TRBJ1-5, reads DVKVTQSSRYLVKRTGEKVFLECVQDMDHENMFWYRQDPGLGLRLIYFSYDVKMKEKGDIPEGYSVSREKKERFSLILESASTNQTSMYLCASSRAQQGFKPQHFGDGTRLSIL.

The CDR3 sequence: CASRGSGVAQETQYF. The CDR3 region has the DNA TGTGCCAGCAGGGGAAGCGGGGTAGCCCAAGAGACCCAGTACTTC. This sequence joins TRBV6-1 and TRBJ2-5, with 7 bases identical to TRBD2. The CDR3 contains 15 residues. The V and J ends lost 6 bases and 1 base, in that order; junction bases with no gene match: 8. Germline V gene sequence: CDR1 MNHNS, CDR2 SASEGT.

The chain couples TRBV19 to TRBJ1-3, with 10 bases fitting TRBD1. The CDR3 is 16 amino acids. The trim removed 9 bases at V and 6 bases at J, leaving 14 bases unmatched. Germline V gene lookup returns CDR1 LNHDA and CDR2 SQIVND (reference sequence). Here the CDR3 DNA reads TGTGCCAGCACAGCCCCGGGACAGGGGTATGAAAACACCATATATTTT. Encoded protein: CASTAPGQGYENTIYF.

The chain uses TRBV5-1 and TRBJ2-5; D is ambiguous. CDR1 and CDR2 from the germline V gene are SGHRS and YFSETQ. This CDR3 contains 14 residues. Between the trimmed V and J ends, which lost 0 bases and 5 bases, there was a span of 11 bases. The CDR3 coding sequence is TGCGCCAGCAGCTTGGCCGAGCCCGAGGAGACCCAGTACTTC. As protein: CASSLAEPEETQYF.

V gene TRBV6-6 combines with J gene TRBJ1-2, with unresolved D. The ends were cut back, 7 bases at V and 1 base at J, with 4 bases in the middle. CDR1 MNHNY and CDR2 SVGAGI come from the germline V gene (reference sequence). The CDR3 totals 11 residues. As DNA, the CDR3 is TGTGCCAGCACTCGTAACTATGGCTACACCTTC. Translated, it gives CASTRNYGYTF.

The V call is TRBV19, the J call TRBJ1-2; D may be TRBD1 (5 bases). V was clipped by 3 bases and J by 3 bases, with 11 bases between them. CDR1 LNHDA and CDR2 SQIVND come from the germline V gene (reference sequence). The CDR3 runs 14 residues. The CDR3 nucleotides read TGTGCCAGTAGTATCCAGGTGGGGGACTATGGCTACACCTTC. It codes for CASSIQVGDYGYTF.

This sequence joins TRBV6-5 and TRBJ1-3; tentatively, D is TRBD1 (6 bases). CDR1 is MNHEY and CDR2 is SVGAGI in the germline V gene. The CDR3 loop spans 15 amino acids. V lost 6 bases, J lost 4 bases, and 16 bases lay in between. CDR3: CASRERGGSGNTIYF. In nucleotides, the CDR3 is TGTGCCAGCAGAGAGAGAGGGGGATCAGGAAACACCATATATTTT.

This clone was detected only a few times. This chain joins TRBV7-2 and TRBJ2-3; D ambiguous. The V and J ends lost 0 bases and 0 bases respectively, with 4 bases between them. The CDR3 loop spans 14 amino acids. Germline V gives CDR1 SGHTA, CDR2 FQGNSA. CDR3 residues: CASSLAVSTDTQYF. The CDR3 region has the DNA TGTGCCAGCAGCTTAGCCGTTAGCACAGATACGCAGTATTTT.

J is TRBJ2-5 and V is TRBV27; D gene ambiguous. The V end was cut by 4 bases, the J end by 1 base, with 13 bases between. Germline CDR1 and CDR2: MNHEY and SMNVEV (reference sequence). There are 15 residues in the CDR3. The chain's CDR3 is CASSWSAGRQETQYF. For the CDR3, the DNA is TGTGCCAGCAGTTGGTCGGCAGGTCGCCAAGAGACCCAGTACTTC.

The DNA for the CDR3 is TGTGCCAGCAGCAAAGGGACCTCCAATGAGCAGTTCTTC. Encoded protein: CASSKGTSNEQFF. V is TRBV7-3 and J is TRBJ2-1, with D perhaps matching TRBD1 or TRBD2 (5 bases each). There are 13 residues in the CDR3. V gave up 5 bases and J gave up 6 bases, with 11 bases separating them. CDR1 and CDR2 from the germline V gene are SGHTA and FQGTGA.

The chain carries TRBV5-5 and TRBJ2-3; maybe TRBD2 (5 bases). CDR1 and CDR2 from the germline V gene are SGHKS and YYEKEE (reference sequence). The ends were cut back, 3 bases at V and 3 bases at J, with 8 bases in the middle. The CDR3 runs to 13 residues. In DNA, the CDR3 is TGTGCCAGCAGCTCTGGACTGACAGATACGCAGTATTTT. Translated, it gives CASSSGLTDTQYF.

The chain is built from TRBV4-3 and TRBJ1-2; D remains ambiguous. The CDR3 is 14 residues long. Trimming stripped 1 base from V and 6 bases from J, with 12 bases between. Germline CDR1 reads LGHNA; CDR2 reads YSLEER. The CDR3 DNA is TGCGCCAGCAGCCAAGTGCTAAACTCCGATGGCTACACCTTC. This codes for CASSQVLNSDGYTF.

DNA for the CDR3: TGTGCCAGCAGCCTACGGTGGACTAGCGGGGGGGTACGTTACAATGAGCAGTTCTTC. It codes for CASSLRWTSGGVRYNEQFF. The V gene is TRBV5-6, the J gene TRBJ2-1; the match to TRBD2 covers 15 bases. Germline loops: CDR1 SGHDT, CDR2 YYEEEE. This CDR3 spans 19 amino acids. The V and J ends lost 4 bases and 4 bases, in that order; junction bases with no gene match: 12.

For the CDR3, the DNA is TGTGCCAGTAGTATGGCGGGGACAGGGGGATCAGATACGCAGTATTTT. As protein: CASSMAGTGGSDTQYF. This chain joins TRBV19 and TRBJ2-3; 11 bases align to TRBD1. The CDR3 has 16 residues. In germline, CDR1 is LNHDA, CDR2 SQIVND (reference sequence). V gave up 3 bases and J gave up 4 bases; unmatched junction bases: 6.

The rearrangement joins TRBV19 to TRBJ2-5; D is unclear. This CDR3 has 13 amino acids. The germline V gene has CDR1 LNHDA and CDR2 SQIVND (reference sequence). The V end was cut by 1 base, the J end by 3 bases, with 6 bases between. The CDR3 is CASSIGGKETQYF. The CDR3 nucleotides are TGTGCCAGTAGTATAGGTGGGAAAGAGACCCAGTACTTC.

Only a few counts were recorded for this clone. The V call is TRBV6-1, the J call TRBJ1-2; D uncertain. CDR1 is MNHNS, CDR2 SASEGT, per germline. The CDR3 totals 10 residues. With 6 bases removed from V and 11 bases from J, the gap between germline ends came to 10 bases. For the CDR3, the DNA is TGTGCCAGCAGGGTAGATAGGTACACCTTC. This encodes CASRVDRYTF.